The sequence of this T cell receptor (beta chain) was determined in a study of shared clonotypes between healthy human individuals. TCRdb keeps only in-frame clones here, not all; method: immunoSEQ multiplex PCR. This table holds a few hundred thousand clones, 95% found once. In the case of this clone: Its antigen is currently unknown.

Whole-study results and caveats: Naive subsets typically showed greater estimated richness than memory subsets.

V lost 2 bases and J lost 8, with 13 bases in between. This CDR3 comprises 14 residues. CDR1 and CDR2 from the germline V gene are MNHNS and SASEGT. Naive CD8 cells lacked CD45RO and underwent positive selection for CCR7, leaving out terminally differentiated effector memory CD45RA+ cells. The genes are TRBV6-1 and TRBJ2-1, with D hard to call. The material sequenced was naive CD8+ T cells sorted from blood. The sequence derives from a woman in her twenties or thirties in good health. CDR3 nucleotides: TGTGCCAGCAGTGAAAGAGGCGTTTCCCATGAGCAGTTCTTC. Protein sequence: CASSERGVSHEQFF.